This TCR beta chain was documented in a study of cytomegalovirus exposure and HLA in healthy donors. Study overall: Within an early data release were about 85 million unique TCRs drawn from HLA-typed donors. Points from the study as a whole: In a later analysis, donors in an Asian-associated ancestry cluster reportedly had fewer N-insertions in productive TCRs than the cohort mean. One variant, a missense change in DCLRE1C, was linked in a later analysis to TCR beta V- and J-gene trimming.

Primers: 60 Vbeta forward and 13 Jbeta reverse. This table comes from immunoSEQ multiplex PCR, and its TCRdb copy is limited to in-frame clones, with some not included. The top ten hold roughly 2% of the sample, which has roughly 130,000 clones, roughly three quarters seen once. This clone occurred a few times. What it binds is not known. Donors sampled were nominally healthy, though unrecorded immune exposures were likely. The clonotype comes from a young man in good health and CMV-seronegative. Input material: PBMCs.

CDR3 loop: CASSLSLGELFF. The CDR3 DNA sequence: TGCGCCAGCAGCCTCTCCCTGGGGGAGCTGTTTTTT. The chain joins TRBV4-1 to TRBJ2-2; D ambiguous. Trimming cost V 4 bases and J 8 bases, with 8 bases left between them. Germline CDR1 reads MGHRA; CDR2 reads YSYEKL. The CDR3 has 12 residues.